The rows below give T cell receptor beta chains drawn from one sample of a study of human T cells and chemical hapten exposure. TCRdb fed the RACE reads into MiXCR, producing one record per CDR3 protein. Of roughly 380,000 distinct CDR3 sequences listed, approximately 5.1% are singletons. The sequences come from whole blood, collected in connection with sensitization to the hapten diphenylcyclopropenone (DPC). The receptors were sampled from a woman aged 50 to 60 with alopecia areata. Some clones in this sample may be carry-over from other donors' samples. Each CDR3 is given with its conserved first and last residue. D genes are given only for firm matches. Some rows mark clone size as missing; the rest say once, few, many or name a class of expanded clone.

CDR3nt,CDR3aa,v_gene,d_gene,abundance,j_gene
TGTGCCAGCAGTCCGGGCCTCCAGGGCCGGGCGTTC,CASSPGLQGRAF,TRBV12-3/TRBV12-4,.,many,TRBJ2-1
TGTGCCAGCAGTTACGGGATAGCGGGAGGGTATGAGCAGTTCTTC,CASSYGIAGGYEQFF,TRBV6-2/TRBV6-3,TRBD2,.,TRBJ2-1
TGTGCCAGCAGTATCCCCGCCCGGGGGCCCCCCTACGAGCAGTACTTC,CASSIPARGPPYEQYF,TRBV2,.,few,TRBJ2-7
TGCAGTGCCAGCGGGACAGTTCAAGAGACCCAGTACTTC,CSASGTVQETQYF,TRBV20-1,.,.,TRBJ2-5
TGCGCCAGCAGCTCGGGACAGTTTAGCAATCAGCCCCAGCATTTT,CASSSGQFSNQPQHF,TRBV5-1,TRBD1,few,TRBJ1-5
TGTGCCAGCAGCTCTAGACTCCACGAGCAGTACTTC,CASSSRLHEQYF,TRBV7-9,.,few,TRBJ2-7
TGCGCCAGCAGCCGGGACCTTTCCGGGACGCTGTTTTTT,CASSRDLSGTLFF,TRBV4-1,.,.,TRBJ1-4
TGTGCGACCCGGTCAGGGAAGCAGCCCCAGCATTTT,CATRSGKQPQHF,TRBV6-1,.,few,TRBJ1-5
TGTGCCAGCATTGACGGCGGAATTTACAATGAGCAGTTCTTC,CASIDGGIYNEQFF,TRBV6-1,.,many,TRBJ2-1
TGTGCCAGCAGGGACAGGGCAAGGACTGAAGCTTTCTTT,CASRDRARTEAFF,TRBV27,TRBD1,.,TRBJ1-1
TGTGCCAGCAGCCAAGATCACGGGGGGGTTACGGCAGAGACCCAGTACTTC,CASSQDHGGVTAETQYF,TRBV4-2,TRBD2,many,TRBJ2-5
TGCAGTGCTAGGGGGGGGCGTGTGGATCAGCCCCAGCATTTT,CSARGGRVDQPQHF,TRBV20-1,.,few,TRBJ1-5
TGTGCCAGCAGCCACAGTCCCGTAACCCAGTACTTC,CASSHSPVTQYF,TRBV3-1,.,many,TRBJ2-5
TGTGCCATCAGGGGGACTGCGCCAGATACGCAGTATTTT,CAIRGTAPDTQYF,TRBV10-3,.,many,TRBJ2-3
TGTGCCAGCAGCTTCGAAGGGAAAAGCACAGATACGCAGTATTTT,CASSFEGKSTDTQYF,TRBV7-9,.,few,TRBJ2-3
TGTGCCAGCAGCGGGAGGCGTCAGCCCCAGCATTTT,CASSGRRQPQHF,TRBV7-8,.,.,TRBJ1-5
TGTGCCAGCAGTTTAGTTGCCCCTGGAAATGAGCAGTTCTTC,CASSLVAPGNEQFF,TRBV12-3/TRBV12-4,.,.,TRBJ2-1
TGTGCCAGCAGTACTTCCCGACAGGGGGCTCGAGGCTACACCTTC,CASSTSRQGARGYTF,TRBV28,TRBD1,.,TRBJ1-2
TGTGCCAGCAGTTGGGTTGACAGGCGGGATACGCAGTATTTT,CASSWVDRRDTQYF,TRBV28,.,few,TRBJ2-3
TGTGCCAGCAGTTACTCGATCAGTAGTGGCGGCTACACCTTC,CASSYSISSGGYTF,TRBV6-2/TRBV6-3,.,many,TRBJ1-2
TGTGCCAGCAGTTACTATGACAGCTCCTACGAGCAGTACTTC,CASSYYDSSYEQYF,TRBV6-6,.,many,TRBJ2-7
TGTGCCAGCAGTACAGGGGATCATACCTACGAGCAGTACTTC,CASSTGDHTYEQYF,TRBV28,TRBD1,few,TRBJ2-7
TGTGCCAGCAGACCTCTCGGACAGGCAAACACCATATATTTT,CASRPLGQANTIYF,TRBV7-9,TRBD1,.,TRBJ1-3
TGTGCCAGCAGTAAGGGGGGACCTCAAGAGACCCAGTACTTC,CASSKGGPQETQYF,TRBV7-3,.,many,TRBJ2-5
TGCAGTGCTAGAGTTAATCGACTCCAACGGGGCAATCAGCCCCAGCATTTT,CSARVNRLQRGNQPQHF,TRBV20-1,.,many,TRBJ1-5
TGCGCCAGCAGCCACCCGACGGTGGAGACCCAGTACTTC,CASSHPTVETQYF,TRBV5-1,.,many,TRBJ2-5
TGCAGCTCCCTTGGAGGGGGCACTGAAGCTTTCTTT,CSSLGGGTEAFF,TRBV29-1,.,many,TRBJ1-1
TGTGCCAGTAGTATCGGAGGGCCCCCCAACAATGAGCAGTTCTTC,CASSIGGPPNNEQFF,TRBV19,.,.,TRBJ2-1
TGCAGTGCTAGGCGATACAGGGTGACAAGTAATTCACCCCTCCACTTT,CSARRYRVTSNSPLHF,TRBV20-1,.,few,TRBJ1-6
TGTGCCAGCTCACCACCGAGGGGACAGGGCATTGCAGATACGCAGTATTTT,CASSPPRGQGIADTQYF,TRBV18,TRBD1,.,TRBJ2-3
TGTGCCAGCAGTTCCGTAGGGGACACTGAAGCTTTCTTT,CASSSVGDTEAFF,TRBV28,.,few,TRBJ1-1
TGTGCCAGCAGCTTAGCGCGGGGGGGCGATACGCAGTATTTT,CASSLARGGDTQYF,TRBV7-2,TRBD2,.,TRBJ2-3
TGTGCCAGCGGCTGGAGGGGAGGGGTTTGGTTCTTC,CASGWRGGVWFF,TRBV12-3/TRBV12-4,TRBD2,many,TRBJ2-1
TGTGCCAGCAGTTTTGAGGGTGTAATGGCACCCCTCCACTTT,CASSFEGVMAPLHF,TRBV28,.,.,TRBJ1-6
TGCAGTGCTAGACATTCGAGTCCCGGGACTTCAAGCACAGATACGCAGTATTTT,CSARHSSPGTSSTDTQYF,TRBV20-1,.,many,TRBJ2-3
TGTGCCAGCATTGTCGACAGGGGGCTCTATGGCTACACCTTC,CASIVDRGLYGYTF,TRBV6-1,TRBD1,.,TRBJ1-2
TGCAGTGCTTCCCGCGGGGCGAGGAACGAGCAGTACTTC,CSASRGARNEQYF,TRBV20-1,.,many,TRBJ2-7
TGCAGCGCACGGACCCCCTCGGCGACTAATGAAAAACTGTTTTTT,CSARTPSATNEKLFF,TRBV29-1,.,many,TRBJ1-4
TGTGCCAGCAGTTACTCGAGATCTGTCCCTAGCACAGATACGCAGTATTTT,CASSYSRSVPSTDTQYF,TRBV6-5,.,many,TRBJ2-3
TGTGCCAGCAACCGGGGCCCTCTGTACACCTTC,CASNRGPLYTF,TRBV6-6,.,few,TRBJ1-2
TGTGCCAGCAGCGTAAGAGAAGGGGGCTACACAGATACGCAGTATTTT,CASSVREGGYTDTQYF,TRBV9,TRBD1,many,TRBJ2-3
TGCAGCGGTGACGACGGAACAGATACGCAGTATTTT,CSGDDGTDTQYF,TRBV29-1,.,many,TRBJ2-3